The 27 T cell receptor beta chains below were found in one sample sequenced in a study of blood T cell repertoires in COVID-19. Measured with immunoSEQ multiplex PCR; TCRdb has only the in-frame clones, and not every one. The sample carries about 67,000 clones, around 85% recorded once. The sample taken for sequencing was peripheral blood. The receptors were sampled from a woman aged 80 or older with acute or convalescent COVID-19.

The chain carries TRBV6-2 or TRBV6-3 and TRBJ2-5; TRBD1 aligns across 11 bases. This CDR3 has 14 residues. Germline V gene data show CDR1 as MNHEY and CDR2 as SVGEGT. V lost 5 bases to trimming and J lost 5 bases; unmatched junction nucleotides: 4. The DNA for the CDR3 is TGTGCCAGCAGTAAGGACAGGGGGCAGGAGACCCAGTACTTC. Translated: CASSKDRGQETQYF.

The chain links TRBV5-5 to TRBJ1-6; a possible D gene is TRBD1 (5 bases). Germline assignment: CDR1 SGHKS and CDR2 YYEKEE (reference sequence). V gave up 6 bases and J gave up 6 bases, with 16 bases separating them. This CDR3 contains 15 residues. This CDR3 reads CASKLDSVGNSPLHF. Written as DNA, the CDR3 is TGTGCCAGCAAGCTTGACAGCGTCGGTAATTCACCCCTCCACTTT.

The chain uses TRBV2 and TRBJ1-2; D unresolved. The germline V gene has CDR1 SNHLY and CDR2 FYNNEI. The CDR3 is 12 residues long. V lost 3 bases to trimming and J lost 4 bases, with 6 bases between them. CDR3 region: CASSESFYGYTF. CDR3 bases: TGTGCCAGCAGTGAGAGTTTCTATGGCTACACCTTC.

This rearrangement joins TRBV19 to TRBJ1-2, with unresolved D. This CDR3 has 13 amino acids. CDR1 LNHDA and CDR2 SQIVND come from the germline V gene (reference sequence). V was cut by 11 bases and J by 0 bases, with 13 bases left in between. DNA of the CDR3: TGTGCCCGCCCTGACAACCCTAACTATGGCTACACCTTC. As protein: CARPDNPNYGYTF.

J is TRBJ1-3 and V is TRBV28; D is ambiguous. V was clipped by 11 bases and J by 4 bases, with 9 bases between them. Germline loops: CDR1 MDHEN, CDR2 SYDVKM. This CDR3 comprises 11 residues. DNA of the CDR3: TGTGCCGGCGGAAGGGGAAACACCATATATTTT. It specifies CAGGRGNTIYF.

The gene calls are TRBV5-1 and TRBJ2-7; 7 nucleotides align to TRBD1. J gave up 3 bases and V 1 base, and 16 bases lay outside the gene matches. This CDR3 is built from 18 residues. Germline assignment: CDR1 SGHRS and CDR2 YFSETQ. CDR3 in amino acids: CASSLWGSEGQRFYEQYF. DNA for the CDR3: TGCGCCAGCAGCTTGTGGGGGTCCGAGGGACAGAGATTCTACGAGCAGTACTTC.

V gene TRBV28 combines with J gene TRBJ2-2; 8 bases line up with TRBD1. Losses at the gene ends were 5 bases for V and 8 bases for J; bases not matched to a gene: 4. There are 13 residues in the CDR3. The germline V gene encodes CDR1 MDHEN and CDR2 SYDVKM. CDR3 in DNA: TGTGCCAGCAGTCAACAGGGGGTGGGGGAGCTGTTTTTT. Encoded protein: CASSQQGVGELFF.

The CDR3 sequence: CASSLWSLPQGGYTF. The CDR3 bases are TGTGCCAGCAGCCTCTGGAGCCTCCCTCAGGGTGGCTACACCTTC. The rearrangement uses TRBV5-5 and TRBJ1-2; D is possibly TRBD1 (5 bases). CDR1 and CDR2 from the germline V gene are SGHKS and YYEKEE (reference sequence). The CDR3 sequence is 15 residues long. Trimming removed 4 bases from V and 7 bases from J, with 20 bases in between.

The chain links TRBV25-1 to TRBJ2-3, with D unresolved. Germline V gene sequence: CDR1 MGHDK, CDR2 SYGVNS. CDR3 size: 11 residues. V lost 4 bases and J lost 7, with 6 bases in between. CDR3 residues: CASSVLNTQYF. The DNA for the CDR3 is TGTGCCAGCAGTGTTCTTAATACGCAGTATTTT.

This chain joins TRBV7-2 and TRBJ2-4, with a tentative D call TRBD1 (6 bases). Germline V gene lookup returns CDR1 SGHTA and CDR2 FQGNSA. V lost 0 bases to trimming and J lost 2 bases, with 8 bases between them. The length of the CDR3 is 15 residues. The CDR3 region is CASSLAGTPKNIQYF. The DNA for the CDR3 is TGTGCCAGCAGCTTAGCCGGGACACCCAAAAACATTCAGTACTTC.

This clone was seen just once. The chain uses TRBV28 and TRBJ1-5, with D maybe TRBD1 (6 bases). Deletions cut 8 bases from V and 3 bases from J, with 14 bases between. CDR1 MDHEN and CDR2 SYDVKM come from the germline V gene. The CDR3 is 14 residues long. The CDR3 nucleotides read TGTGCCAGCTGGGCGGGGGCCCTCAATCAGCCCCAGCATTTT. Its translation: CASWAGALNQPQHF.

The chain is built from TRBV4-1 and TRBJ1-4; TRBD1 is a possible D gene (6 bases). The germline V gene encodes CDR1 MGHRA and CDR2 YSYEKL. The CDR3 extends over 15 amino acids. V was clipped by 2 bases and J by 11 bases, with 18 bases between them. The CDR3 loop is CASSQTGSQRGKLFF. The CDR3 nucleotides are TGCGCCAGCAGCCAAACAGGGAGTCAACGGGGTAAACTGTTTTTT.

The chain links TRBV5-1 to TRBJ2-7; 11 bases line up with TRBD2. Per the germline V gene, CDR1 is SGHRS and CDR2 is YFSETQ. The CDR3 spans 15 residues. V lost 4 bases to trimming and J lost 5 bases; unmatched junction nucleotides: 8. CDR3 bases: TGCGCCAGCAGCGGACCGGGACTAGCGGAGCACGAGCAGTACTTC. Encoded protein: CASSGPGLAEHEQYF.

The rearrangement links TRBV24-1 to TRBJ1-2; D remains unclear. CDR1 and CDR2 (germline): KGHDR, SFDVKD. The CDR3 consists of 13 residues. Trimming took 4 bases from V and 8 from J, leaving 13 bases between them. The CDR3 spells CATSESGEIGYTF. For the CDR3, the DNA is TGTGCCACCAGTGAGTCCGGGGAAATAGGCTACACCTTC.

This clone was seen only a few times. The chain links TRBV19 to TRBJ2-2; TRBD2 matches 12 bases. Trimming at V came to 11 bases and at J to 1 base, leaving 14 bases not matched to a gene. This CDR3 comprises 18 residues. Germline CDR1 is LNHDA and CDR2 is SQIVND (reference sequence). CDR3 residues: CAVRASSGRAWNTGELFF. The CDR3 nucleotides are TGTGCCGTCCGGGCGTCTAGCGGGAGGGCCTGGAACACCGGGGAGCTGTTTTTT.

The genes are TRBV6-2 or TRBV6-3 and TRBJ1-6, with D unresolved. CDR3 length: 12 residues. Germline CDR1 MNHEY, CDR2 SVGEGT. V was cut by 2 bases and J by 10 bases, with 6 bases left in between. The CDR3 spells CASSYVRSPLHF. The DNA for the CDR3 is TGTGCCAGCAGTTACGTGCGGTCACCCCTCCACTTT.

The rearrangement uses TRBV24-1 and TRBJ1-2; D perhaps matches TRBD1 (6 bases). Germline assignment: CDR1 KGHDR and CDR2 SFDVKD. Trimming pared 2 bases from V and 6 bases from J, leaving 12 bases between. This CDR3 comprises 14 residues. DNA for the CDR3: TGTGCCACCAGTGATTCGAGGCAGGGGCATGGCTACACCTTC. It codes for CATSDSRQGHGYTF.

The genes are TRBV18 and TRBJ1-5; D ambiguous. Germline V lookup: CDR1 KGHSH, CDR2 LQKENI. The CDR3 runs 14 residues. The V end lost 6 bases, the J end lost 3 bases, and 12 bases lay between the germline ends. The CDR3 nucleotides are TGTGCCAGCTCCTCAGGAGGGAACAATCAGCCCCAGCATTTT. Amino acid sequence: CASSSGGNNQPQHF.

The J gene is TRBJ1-1, the V gene TRBV18; D uncertain. Germline values: CDR1 KGHSH, CDR2 LQKENI. The CDR3 runs to 15 residues. V was cut by 0 bases and J by 0 bases, with 8 bases left in between. The CDR3 sequence is CASSPPLTLNTEAFF. As DNA, the CDR3 is TGTGCCAGCTCACCACCACTTACCCTGAACACTGAAGCTTTCTTT.

CDR3 residues: CASKPGTQLYYEQYF. As DNA, the CDR3 is TGTGCCAGTAAGCCCGGGACACAGCTTTACTACGAGCAGTACTTC. The chain combines TRBV19 with TRBJ2-7; perhaps TRBD1 as D (6 bases). V was pared by 7 bases and J by 3 bases, with 19 bases between. Germline V gives CDR1 LNHDA, CDR2 SQIVND (reference sequence). The CDR3 extends over 15 amino acids.

Details on this clone: Its ends do not fully match the called genes, so a read error is possible. The chain recombines TRBV6-5 with TRBJ1-6, with 9 bases matching TRBD1. The germline CDR1 and CDR2 sequences are MNHEY and SVGAGI. The CDR3 is 11 amino acids. This CDR3 is CATDITGTGNF. The CDR3 DNA follows: TGTGCCACCGATATAACCGGGACAGGGAACTTT.

The V and J genes are TRBV27 and TRBJ2-2; 7 bases match TRBD1. Germline CDR1 and CDR2: MNHEY and SMNVEV (reference sequence). CDR3 length: 15 amino acids. The trim removed 5 bases at V and 1 base at J, leaving 4 bases unmatched. DNA of the CDR3: TGTGCCAGCAGTCCGACAGGGAGGAACACCGGGGAGCTGTTTTTT. Translating it yields CASSPTGRNTGELFF.

This clone has only a few counts. The chain links TRBV6-6 to TRBJ2-7, with 7 bases that match TRBD2. The CDR3 loop spans 16 amino acids. V gave up 4 bases and J gave up 0 bases; unmatched junction bases: 9. Germline V CDR1 and CDR2: MNHNY, SVGAGI (reference sequence). CDR3 nucleotide sequence: TGTGCCAGCAGTTTAACCCTAGCGGAGAGCTCCTACGAGCAGTACTTC. Amino acid sequence: CASSLTLAESSYEQYF.

J is TRBJ1-2 and V is TRBV6-2 or TRBV6-3; the D gene is possibly TRBD1 (6 bases). The CDR3 totals 16 residues. Germline V gene sequence: CDR1 MNHEY, CDR2 SVGEGT. With 4 bases removed from V and 1 base from J, the gap between germline ends came to 16 bases. CDR3 coding DNA: TGTGCCAGCAGTTCCCGGACAGTTGCCCATAACTATGGCTACACCTTC. It specifies CASSSRTVAHNYGYTF.

The J gene is TRBJ1-1, the V gene TRBV19, with TRBD1 identical over 7 bases. Trimming took 5 bases from V and 5 from J; bases not matched to a gene: 17. The length of the CDR3 is 17 residues. Germline assignment: CDR1 LNHDA and CDR2 SQIVND (reference sequence). The CDR3 loop reads CASSEGAGTLPHTEAFF. CDR3 DNA: TGTGCCAGTAGTGAGGGGGCCGGGACCCTACCCCATACTGAAGCTTTCTTT.

A single count supports this clone. This chain connects TRBV9 to TRBJ1-1, with 7 nucleotides matching TRBD1. The CDR3 loop spans 16 amino acids. Germline loops: CDR1 SGDLS, CDR2 YYNGEE. After removal of 0 bases from V and 4 bases from J, the junction contained 9 bases not matched to a gene. DNA of the CDR3: TGTGCCAGCAGCGTAGCAGGGGGGCAGGTGGGCACTGAAGCTTTCTTT. Translation: CASSVAGGQVGTEAFF.

The chain carries TRBV29-1 and TRBJ2-3; D call uncertain. This CDR3 has 14 amino acids. Trimming removed 0 bases at V and 4 bases at J, with 11 bases between. CDR1 and CDR2 (germline): SQVTM, ANQGSEA. CDR3 nucleotide sequence: TGCAGCGTTGAAGATGGAAACGGAGCAGATACGCAGTATTTT. Protein sequence: CSVEDGNGADTQYF.